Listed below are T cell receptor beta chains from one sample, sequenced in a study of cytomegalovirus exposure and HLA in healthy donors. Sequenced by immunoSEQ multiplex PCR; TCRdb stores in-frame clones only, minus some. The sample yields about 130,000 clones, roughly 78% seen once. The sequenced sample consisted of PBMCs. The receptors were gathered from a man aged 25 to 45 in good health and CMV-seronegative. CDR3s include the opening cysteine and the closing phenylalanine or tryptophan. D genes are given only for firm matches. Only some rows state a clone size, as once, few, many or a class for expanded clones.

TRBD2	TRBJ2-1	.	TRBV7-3	TGTGCCAGCAGCTTAATTCCGGGGGGGCATAATGAGCAGTTCTTC	CASSLIPGGHNEQFF
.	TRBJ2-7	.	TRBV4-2	TGTGCCAGCAGCCTGCGGGCAGCCTACGAGCAGTACTTC	CASSLRAAYEQYF
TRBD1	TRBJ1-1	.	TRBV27	TGTGCCAGCAGCATTAATTTCGGGACAGCTGAGATTATCTTT	CASSINFGTAEIIF
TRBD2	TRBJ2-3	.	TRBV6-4	TGTGCCAGCAGTGCGGGGGGGGCAGATACGCAGTATTTT	CASSAGGADTQYF
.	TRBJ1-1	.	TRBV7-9	TGTGCCAGCAGCTGGGGGGTTAAGGGTACTGAAGCTTTCTTT	CASSWGVKGTEAFF
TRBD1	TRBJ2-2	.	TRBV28	TGTGCCAGCAGCTTTATTACCCCCCCGGGACAGGGAAGAGTGAACACCGGGGAGCTGTTTTTT	CASSFITPPGQGRVNTGELFF
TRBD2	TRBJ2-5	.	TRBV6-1	TGTGCCAGCAGTGATTGGGGGGGACTGCAAGAGACCCAGTACTTC	CASSDWGGLQETQYF
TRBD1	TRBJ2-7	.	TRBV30	TGTGCCTGGGCGACGTTCCGCGGACAGGGGGCGAACGAGCAGTACTTC	CAWATFRGQGANEQYF
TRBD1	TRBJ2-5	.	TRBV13	TGTGCCAGCAGCCCGACAGGGCGAGAGACCCAGTACTTC	CASSPTGRETQYF
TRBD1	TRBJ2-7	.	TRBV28	TGTGCCAGCAGTCGGGACAGCCTTATCGAGCAGTACTTC	CASSRDSLIEQYF
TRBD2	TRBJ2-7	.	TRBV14	TGTGCCAGCAGGCTGTCGGCGGGGGGAACCTACGAGCAGTACTTC	CASRLSAGGTYEQYF
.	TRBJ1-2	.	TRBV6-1	TGTGCCAGCAGTGTCGGGACATACCCTAACTATGGCTACACCTTC	CASSVGTYPNYGYTF
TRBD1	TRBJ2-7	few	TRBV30	TGTGCCTGGAGTCGACAGGGGGGGACTGACGAGCAGTACTTC	CAWSRQGGTDEQYF
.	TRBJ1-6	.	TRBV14	TGTGCCAGCAGCCAACTTACGGGGAGCTCCTATAATTCACCCCTCCACTTT	CASSQLTGSSYNSPLHF
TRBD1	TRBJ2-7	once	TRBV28	TGTGCCAGCAGTCCCCTGGACAGGAACTCCTACGAGCAGTACTTC	CASSPLDRNSYEQYF